Listed here are 11 T cell receptor beta chains from one sample, sequenced in a study of blood T cell repertoires in COVID-19. Sequenced by immunoSEQ multiplex PCR; TCRdb stores in-frame clones only, minus some. The sample carries over 250,000 clones, more than 75% recorded once. The specimen sequenced was peripheral blood. The receptor set was obtained from a woman aged 35 to 49 who had recovered from COVID-19.

The genes are TRBV6-5 and TRBJ2-1; perhaps TRBD2 as D (6 bases). This CDR3 comprises 16 residues. V lost 2 bases to trimming and J lost 5 bases, with 16 bases between them. The V gene's germline CDR1 is MNHEY and CDR2 SVGAGI. The CDR3 DNA reads TGTGCCAGCAGTTACCCGACTAGGAAGGGACACAATGAGCAGTTCTTC. Amino acid sequence: CASSYPTRKGHNEQFF.

V is TRBV10-3 and J is TRBJ2-1; 8 nucleotides align to TRBD2. CDR1 is ENHRY and CDR2 is SYGVKD in the germline V gene. V was pared by 10 bases and J by 9 bases, with 14 bases of the junction left unmatched. The CDR3 has 14 amino acids. CDR3 sequence reads: CATRGTRGGGEQFF. In nucleotides, the CDR3 is TGTGCCACCCGAGGGACTAGGGGAGGAGGTGAGCAGTTCTTC.

The chain links TRBV5-1 to TRBJ2-7; tentatively, D is TRBD1 (6 bases). Looked up from germline, CDR1 is SGHRS and CDR2 is YFSETQ. V was pared by 1 base and J by 1 base, with 15 bases between. The CDR3 loop spans 16 amino acids. Here the CDR3 DNA reads TGCGCCAGCAGCTTGACCCCTTACAGGGAATCCTACGAGCAGTACTTC. It translates to CASSLTPYRESYEQYF.

The genes are TRBV28 and TRBJ1-5; D might be TRBD1 (5 bases). With 6 bases removed from V and 1 base from J, the gap between germline ends came to 10 bases. The CDR3 loop spans 14 amino acids. Germline V gives CDR1 MDHEN, CDR2 SYDVKM. The DNA for the CDR3 is TGTGCCAGCAGGTCCGGGGGGAGCAATCAGCCCCAGCATTTT. It codes for CASRSGGSNQPQHF.

The V gene is TRBV3-1 (or the pseudogene TRBV3-2), the J gene TRBJ1-2, with D unclear. Germline assignment: CDR1 LGHDT and CDR2 YNNKEL (reference sequence). Trimming pared 1 base from V and 4 bases from J, leaving 7 bases between. This CDR3 contains 13 residues. Written as DNA, the CDR3 is TGTGCCAGCAGCCAAGTTCGCAGCTATGGCTACACCTTC. Protein: CASSQVRSYGYTF.

The chain couples TRBV11-3 to TRBJ2-2; 11 bases fit TRBD1. J gave up 5 bases and V 5 bases, and 4 bases lay outside the gene matches. The CDR3 is made up of 15 amino acids. CDR1 and CDR2 from the germline V gene are SGHNT and YENEEA. The CDR3 protein is CASSPRDRGTGELFF. In DNA form, the CDR3 reads TGTGCCAGCAGCCCACGGGACAGGGGGACCGGGGAGCTGTTTTTT. The entire variable domain, with the rest obtained from reference TRBV11-3 and TRBJ2-2, is as follows: EAGVVQSPRYKIIEKKQPVAFWCNPISGHNTLYWYLQNLGQGPELLIRYENEEAVDDSQLPKDRFSAERLKGVDSTLKIQPAELGDSAVYLCASSPRDRGTGELFFGEGSRLTVL.

CDR3 DNA: TGTGCCACCCAATCCCGGACAAGGGAGTACGTC. This translates into CATQSRTREYV. The V gene is TRBV2, the J gene TRBJ2-7; D is perhaps TRBD1 (5 bases). The CDR3 length is 11 residues. V lost 10 bases, J lost 11 bases, and 18 bases lay in between. CDR1 and CDR2 from the germline V gene are SNHLY and FYNNEI.

The CDR3 nucleotides are TGTGCCAGCAGCCCCCGGACTGATCCCTACGAGCAGTACTTC. Translated, it gives CASSPRTDPYEQYF. The chain links TRBV7-9 to TRBJ2-7, with TRBD2 as a possible D gene (5 bases). The CDR3 runs 14 residues. Trimming shortened V by 5 bases and J by 2 bases, and 13 bases separated the two germline ends. CDR1 and CDR2 (germline): SEHNR, FQNEAQ (reference sequence).

The rearrangement uses TRBV2 and TRBJ2-1; D is perhaps TRBD1 (6 bases). Trimming stripped 6 bases from V and 6 bases from J, with 12 bases between. From germline, CDR1 is SNHLY and CDR2 FYNNEI. The CDR3 has 13 amino acids. The DNA of the CDR3 is TGTGCCAGCAGCCGAAGGGGGTCCAATGAGCAGTTCTTC. This codes for CASSRRGSNEQFF.

This clone was detected only a few times. This chain uses TRBV19 with TRBJ2-2; tentative D call: TRBD2 (6 bases). Germline V gives CDR1 LNHDA, CDR2 SQIVND (reference sequence). The CDR3 runs to 14 residues. Trimming pared 5 bases from V and 4 bases from J, leaving 11 bases between. The DNA of the CDR3 is TGTGCCAGTAGTGGCGGACTATCCACCGGGGAGCTGTTTTTT. It translates to CASSGGLSTGELFF.

This clone was found once. V usage is TRBV30 and J usage is TRBJ2-5; TRBD2 might be the D (7 bases). The V gene lost 0 bases and the J gene lost 5 bases, with 16 bases spanning the gap. The CDR3 has 15 amino acids. Germline V gene data show CDR1 as GTSNPN and CDR2 as SVGIG (reference sequence). CDR3 DNA: TGTGCCTGGAGTGTGGGGCGGGGGCTGGGGGAGACCCAGTACTTC. It yields the protein CAWSVGRGLGETQYF.